The clone carrying this TCR beta chain was counted once. Its specificity is not known. The entry originates in a study of cytomegalovirus exposure and HLA in healthy donors. Across the study: There were about 85 million unique TCRs (from HLA-typed donors) in an early data release. Overall study results and limits: A link between a missense DCLRE1C variant and TCR beta V- and J-gene trimming emerged from a later analysis. Whilst most TCR sequences proved rare, a subset of public TCRs occurred across many donors. Indistinguishable V segments, including TRBV6-2 and TRBV6-3, were excluded.

Researchers ran the PCR with 60 Vbeta and 13 Jbeta primers. Clones were read by immunoSEQ multiplex PCR, and TCRdb kept only the in-frame ones, dropping some. The profile covers about 130,000 clones, with over 70% appearing a single time and under 3.5% taken by the ten largest. CDR1 MNHEY and CDR2 SMNVEV come from the germline V gene (reference sequence). The V and J ends lost 0 bases and 0 bases, in that order; junction bases with no gene match: 7. This CDR3 is 17 amino acids long. The chain employs TRBV27 and TRBJ1-2, with 7 positions matching TRBD1. Material: PBMCs. This receptor was identified in a woman between 50 and 59 years old in good health and CMV-seronegative. CDR3 amino acids: CASSLSGQATANYGYTF. The CDR3 coding sequence is TGTGCCAGCAGTTTATCCGGACAGGCCACAGCTAACTATGGCTACACCTTC.